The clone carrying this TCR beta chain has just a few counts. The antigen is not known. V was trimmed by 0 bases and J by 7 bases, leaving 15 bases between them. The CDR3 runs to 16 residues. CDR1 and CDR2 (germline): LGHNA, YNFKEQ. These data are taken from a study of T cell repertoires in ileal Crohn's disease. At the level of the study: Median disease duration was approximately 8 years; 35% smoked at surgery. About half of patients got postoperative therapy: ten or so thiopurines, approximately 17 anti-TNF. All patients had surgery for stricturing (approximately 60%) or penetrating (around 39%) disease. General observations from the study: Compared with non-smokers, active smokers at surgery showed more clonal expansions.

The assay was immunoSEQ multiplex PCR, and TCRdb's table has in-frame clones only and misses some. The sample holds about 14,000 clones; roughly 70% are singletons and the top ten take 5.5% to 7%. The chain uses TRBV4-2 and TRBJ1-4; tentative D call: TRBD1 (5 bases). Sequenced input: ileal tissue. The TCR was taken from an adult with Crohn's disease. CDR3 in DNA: TGTGCCAGCAGCCAAGATGGGGCAGGGACGGGTGAAAAACTGTTTTTT. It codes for CASSQDGAGTGEKLFF.